A selection of T cell receptor beta chains follows, all from one sample in a study of blood T cell repertoires in COVID-19. Libraries were prepared by immunoSEQ multiplex PCR; TCRdb keeps only in-frame clonotypes and omits some of them. The sample has under 250,000 clones, approximately 85% seen once. What was sequenced was peripheral blood. Receptors originate from a woman between 65 and 79 years old with COVID-19, enrolled during active disease. CDR3s include the opening cysteine and the closing phenylalanine or tryptophan. D genes are given only for firm matches. Only part of the rows carry a size: once, few, many, or a class if the clone is expanded.

clone_size: -; d_call: -; j_call: TRBJ1-1; v_call: TRBV25-1; cdr3_aa: CASSEYARGRGTEAFF; cdr3_nt: TGTGCCAGCAGTGAATATGCCAGGGGCCGGGGCACTGAAGCTTTCTTT
clone_size: -; d_call: -; j_call: TRBJ2-7; v_call: TRBV7-2; cdr3_aa: CASSLAPIAAASYEQYF; cdr3_nt: TGTGCCAGCAGCTTAGCCCCTATAGCGGCCGCCTCCTACGAGCAGTACTTC
clone_size: -; d_call: TRBD1; j_call: TRBJ1-5; v_call: TRBV7-8; cdr3_aa: CASSSDRVNQPQHF; cdr3_nt: TGTGCCAGCAGTTCGGACAGGGTCAATCAGCCCCAGCATTTT
clone_size: -; d_call: -; j_call: TRBJ2-1; v_call: TRBV5-1; cdr3_aa: CASSLAGSDEQFF; cdr3_nt: TGCGCCAGCAGCTTGGCGGGGTCGGATGAGCAGTTCTTC
clone_size: -; d_call: TRBD1; j_call: TRBJ1-5; v_call: TRBV4-3; cdr3_aa: CASSQSGTGGNQPQHF; cdr3_nt: TGCGCCAGCAGCCAGTCCGGGACAGGGGGCAATCAGCCCCAGCATTTT
clone_size: few; d_call: -; j_call: TRBJ2-4; v_call: TRBV28; cdr3_aa: CASIGGAEAGNIQYF; cdr3_nt: TGTGCCAGCATTGGGGGGGCGGAGGCGGGCAACATTCAGTACTTC
clone_size: -; d_call: TRBD1; j_call: TRBJ2-7; v_call: TRBV19; cdr3_aa: CASSMGQGPYEQYF; cdr3_nt: TGTGCCAGTAGTATGGGACAGGGGCCCTACGAGCAGTACTTC
clone_size: -; d_call: -; j_call: TRBJ2-2; v_call: TRBV29-1; cdr3_aa: CSARAGLGGELFF; cdr3_nt: TGCAGCGCCCGTGCAGGGCTGGGCGGGGAGCTGTTTTTT
clone_size: -; d_call: TRBD1; j_call: TRBJ1-1; v_call: TRBV6-5; cdr3_aa: CASSYPGTDTEAFF; cdr3_nt: TGTGCCAGCAGTTACCCGGGGACAGACACTGAAGCTTTCTTT
clone_size: -; d_call: -; j_call: TRBJ2-1; v_call: TRBV29-1; cdr3_aa: CSVGWLVTYNEQFF; cdr3_nt: TGCAGCGTTGGGTGGTTAGTTACCTACAATGAGCAGTTCTTC
clone_size: -; d_call: TRBD2; j_call: TRBJ2-1; v_call: TRBV24-1; cdr3_aa: CATSTLSGGASNEQFF; cdr3_nt: TGTGCCACCAGTACTCTTAGCGGGGGGGCGAGTAATGAGCAGTTCTTC
clone_size: -; d_call: TRBD2; j_call: TRBJ2-7; v_call: TRBV5-4; cdr3_aa: CASTLATSGRPDEQYF; cdr3_nt: TGTGCCAGCACCTTGGCGACTAGCGGGAGGCCGGATGAGCAGTACTTC
clone_size: -; d_call: -; j_call: TRBJ1-1; v_call: TRBV6-5; cdr3_aa: CASSYSIEGRTEAFF; cdr3_nt: TGTGCCAGCAGTTACTCGATTGAGGGGAGGACTGAAGCTTTCTTT
clone_size: -; d_call: -; j_call: TRBJ1-6; v_call: TRBV11-3; cdr3_aa: CASSLDSRESPLHF; cdr3_nt: TGTGCCAGCAGCTTAGATTCTAGGGAGTCACCCCTCCACTTT
clone_size: few; d_call: TRBD1; j_call: TRBJ2-3; v_call: TRBV5-1; cdr3_aa: CASSFGQGTDTQYF; cdr3_nt: TGCGCCAGCAGTTTTGGACAGGGCACAGATACGCAGTATTTT
clone_size: -; d_call: TRBD1; j_call: TRBJ1-2; v_call: TRBV6-4; cdr3_aa: CASSKETGVHYGYTF; cdr3_nt: TGTGCCAGCAGCAAAGAGACAGGGGTCCATTATGGCTACACCTTC
clone_size: -; d_call: TRBD1; j_call: TRBJ1-6; v_call: TRBV10-3; cdr3_aa: CAISPGQVYNSPLHF; cdr3_nt: TGTGCCATCAGCCCCGGACAGGTGTATAATTCACCCCTCCACTTT
clone_size: once; d_call: -; j_call: TRBJ2-3; v_call: TRBV7-9; cdr3_aa: CASSLGVGTDTQYF; cdr3_nt: TGTGCCAGCAGCTTAGGAGTGGGCACAGATACGCAGTATTTT
clone_size: few; d_call: TRBD1; j_call: TRBJ1-4; v_call: TRBV11-3; cdr3_aa: CASSPRQGPNEKLFF; cdr3_nt: TGTGCCAGCAGCCCACGACAGGGGCCTAATGAAAAACTGTTTTTT
clone_size: -; d_call: TRBD1; j_call: TRBJ1-5; v_call: TRBV27; cdr3_aa: CASRQGRHQPQHF; cdr3_nt: TGTGCCAGTAGACAGGGGCGCCATCAGCCCCAGCATTTT
clone_size: once; d_call: TRBD1; j_call: TRBJ2-2; v_call: TRBV6-2/TRBV6-3; cdr3_aa: CASSRGQTNTGELFF; cdr3_nt: TGTGCCAGCAGTAGGGGACAGACGAACACCGGGGAGCTGTTTTTT
clone_size: -; d_call: -; j_call: TRBJ1-1; v_call: TRBV18; cdr3_aa: CASSPQGDTEAFF; cdr3_nt: TGTGCCAGCTCACCACAGGGGGATACTGAAGCTTTCTTT
clone_size: -; d_call: -; j_call: TRBJ1-1; v_call: TRBV27; cdr3_aa: CASSLLGYTEAFF; cdr3_nt: TGTGCCAGCAGTTTACTCGGGTACACTGAAGCTTTCTTT
clone_size: -; d_call: -; j_call: TRBJ2-3; v_call: TRBV7-2; cdr3_aa: CASSLLPGPGADTQYF; cdr3_nt: TGTGCCAGCAGCTTACTTCCCGGTCCCGGGGCAGATACGCAGTATTTT
clone_size: -; d_call: -; j_call: TRBJ2-2; v_call: TRBV7-7; cdr3_aa: CAWGNGSANTGELFF; cdr3_nt: TGTGCATGGGGCAACGGTTCCGCGAACACCGGGGAGCTGTTTTTT
clone_size: once; d_call: -; j_call: TRBJ1-1; v_call: TRBV19; cdr3_aa: CASSRQMNTEAFF; cdr3_nt: TGTGCCAGTAGTAGACAGATGAACACTGAAGCTTTCTTT
clone_size: -; d_call: -; j_call: TRBJ2-7; v_call: TRBV5-6; cdr3_aa: CASSARGGHYEQYF; cdr3_nt: TGTGCCAGCAGCGCCCGTGGGGGCCACTACGAGCAGTACTTC
clone_size: -; d_call: TRBD1; j_call: TRBJ1-1; v_call: TRBV19; cdr3_aa: CASSMGQLNTEAFF; cdr3_nt: TGTGCCAGTAGTATGGGACAGTTGAACACTGAAGCTTTCTTT
clone_size: -; d_call: TRBD1; j_call: TRBJ1-1; v_call: TRBV19; cdr3_aa: CASSRDREVAEAFF; cdr3_nt: TGTGCCAGTAGTAGGGACAGGGAGGTCGCTGAAGCTTTCTTT
clone_size: -; d_call: -; j_call: TRBJ2-7; v_call: TRBV6-2/TRBV6-3; cdr3_aa: CASSSPGLPMVYEQYF; cdr3_nt: TGTGCCAGCAGTAGCCCGGGACTGCCGATGGTTTACGAGCAGTACTTC
clone_size: once; d_call: TRBD2; j_call: TRBJ2-3; v_call: TRBV2; cdr3_aa: CASRGLRADTQYF; cdr3_nt: TGTGCCAGCAGGGGACTACGGGCAGATACGCAGTATTTT
clone_size: -; d_call: -; j_call: TRBJ1-2; v_call: TRBV7-2; cdr3_aa: CASSLLPETPYGYTF; cdr3_nt: TGTGCCAGCAGCCTTTTACCGGAGACGCCCTATGGCTACACCTTC
clone_size: -; d_call: -; j_call: TRBJ1-1; v_call: TRBV20-1; cdr3_aa: CSARRVEAFF; cdr3_nt: TGCAGTGCTAGACGGGTTGAAGCTTTCTTT
clone_size: -; d_call: -; j_call: TRBJ2-7; v_call: TRBV6-2/TRBV6-3; cdr3_aa: CASSYHDSRSYEQYF; cdr3_nt: TGTGCCAGCAGTTACCACGATAGCAGATCCTACGAGCAGTACTTC
clone_size: few; d_call: TRBD2; j_call: TRBJ2-7; v_call: TRBV19; cdr3_aa: CASSAGLAEPSYEQYF; cdr3_nt: TGTGCCAGTAGTGCGGGACTAGCGGAACCTTCCTACGAGCAGTACTTC
clone_size: few; d_call: -; j_call: TRBJ1-2; v_call: TRBV19; cdr3_aa: CASSIDTGYGYTF; cdr3_nt: TGTGCCAGTAGTATAGACACAGGCTATGGCTACACCTTC
clone_size: once; d_call: -; j_call: TRBJ1-5; v_call: TRBV7-2; cdr3_aa: CASSLQESQPQHF; cdr3_nt: TGTGCCAGCAGCTTACAAGAAAGCCAGCCCCAGCATTTT
clone_size: -; d_call: -; j_call: TRBJ1-1; v_call: TRBV7-7; cdr3_aa: CASSPLQGMNTEAFF; cdr3_nt: TGTGCTAGCAGCCCATTACAGGGAATGAACACTGAAGCTTTCTTT
clone_size: -; d_call: -; j_call: TRBJ1-3; v_call: TRBV25-1; cdr3_aa: CASSDTDKRNTIYF; cdr3_nt: TGTGCCAGCAGTGATACGGACAAGAGAAACACCATATATTTT
clone_size: -; d_call: -; j_call: TRBJ1-1; v_call: TRBV19; cdr3_aa: CASSQEQGTEAFF; cdr3_nt: TGTGCCAGTAGTCAGGAACAGGGCACTGAAGCTTTCTTT